This T cell receptor beta chain was identified in a study of blood T cell repertoires in COVID-19. Study-level information: Sites in the United States, Italy and Spain provided acute and convalescent COVID-19 samples. T cells, B-cell-depleted T cells, or PBMCs supplied cDNA or gDNA.

Original processing methods: Amplified reference gene primers provided the basis for estimating nucleated cell counts. TCRdb keeps only in-frame clones here, not all; method: immunoSEQ multiplex PCR. Clone size and V and J calls were adopted from that table, with D and trimming inferred from the DNA. The sample includes about 40,000 clones, approximately 85% of them seen just once. The germline gives CDR1 ENHRY, CDR2 SYGVKD. This CDR3 has 13 residues. The V gene lost 10 bases and the J gene lost 6 bases, with 13 bases spanning the gap. Sequences were obtained from peripheral blood. The origin of this receptor is a human donor in a cohort sampled during active COVID-19. The chain carries TRBV10-3 and TRBJ1-6, with TRBD1 as a possible D gene (6 bases). CDR3 bases: TGTGCCACCGAACAGGGTGTTAATTCACCCCTCCACTTT. Protein: CATEQGVNSPLHF.